This T cell receptor (beta chain) originates from a study of T cell changes during pregnancy in multiple sclerosis (dated by TCRdb to about 2019). With respect to the entire study: The study looked at changes in the T cell repertoire across pregnancy in women with multiple sclerosis.

To note about this clone: The specificity of this receptor is unknown. Per-base quality was not reported, and no clone a single base away is much larger than it.

The library came from the immunoSEQ multiplex PCR assay. TCRdb mirrors the immuneACCESS table, restricted to in-frame sequences. Some clones are absent from its copies; in checked studies, under half trace to an unresolved V gene, and the reason for the others is unknown. The sample table holds about 39,000 clones, of which 94% were seen once. The top ten hold 0.35% of the sample. V is cut back by 8 bases and J by 6 bases, with 9 bases in the junction unmatched. CDR1 and CDR2 (MNHEY, SMNVEV) derive from the germline V gene (reference sequence). The cysteine opens and the phenylalanine closes a CDR3 of 14 amino acids. CDR3 DNA only is kept here, 42 bases in frame from base 1.

Sequencing was performed on CD4+ T cells from peripheral blood mononuclear cells, taken after pregnancy. The rearranged segments are TRBV27 and TRBJ2-7; 11 middle bases align to TRBD1. This receptor was taken from a female donor with multiple sclerosis, enrolled in a pregnancy study. The CDR3 amino acid sequence is: CASAPWGQGGEQYF. The sequenced DNA: TGTGCCAGCGCGCCGTGGGGACAGGGGGGCGAGCAGTACTTC.